Included here is one T cell receptor beta chain sequence, with context. Its recognized antigen is unknown. Base qualities are not at hand, and no much larger clone is one base apart. This entry belongs to a study of human T cells and chemical hapten exposure (dated by TCRdb to the early 2020s). For the wider study: For sensitization, 2% DPC in acetone was applied to a roughly 2 cm by roughly 2 cm area of upper inner arm skin. Most of the patients in the cohort were female, and the cohort covered alopecia areata with under or over 50% scalp involvement, alopecia totalis and alopecia universalis. Patients additionally received weekly therapeutic DPC doses to the scalp throughout the roughly 26-week study period. This study followed changes in the peripheral blood TCR repertoire in vivo during primary and secondary sensitization of alopecia patients to the hapten diphenylcyclopropenone (DPC). Roughly 30 alopecia patients gave blood for TCR sequencing at one to four time points (pre-sensitization, 2, 6 and 24 weeks). Patch testing was performed on the upper back with Finn chambers containing 0.01% DPC, and the patch tests were scored after 6 days according to International Contact Dermatitis Research Group standards. Libraries were combined into a pool for sequencing, and differences in TCR yield between samples came mainly from small differences in library volumes within the pool. Blood samples were taken from patients before sensitization (week 0) and at 2, 6 and about 24 weeks after DPC sensitization.

In the paper's terms, the time point label means: pre-sensitization, week 0. This specimen's treatment or condition label, per the study, means: therapeutic diphenylcyclopropenone sensitization with weekly scalp DPC. At every patch-test visit, the blood draw took place before the patch test was put on. To be eligible, patients had to be aged 18 to 70, diagnosed with alopecia and judged suitable for DPC therapy, while pregnant patients were excluded. Total RNA was extracted from unfractionated whole blood that had been collected in Tempus Blood RNA tubes. Receptors were amplified or captured by RACE. Sequenced on a NextSeq 500. During library preparation, unique molecular identifiers were attached to individual cDNA molecules so that TCRs could be counted quantitatively and reproducibly. Each blood RNA sample was used to sequence both TCR alpha and TCR beta chains. On the study's bioinformatics: The median number of TCRs per sample was 85,000 to 100,000, ranging from 23,224 to 690,600. V, J and CDR3 annotation of the TCR reads was carried out using the Decombinator software suite. To make PS versus PT1 abundance plots, every sample was subsampled to the same number of TCRs (28,000). TCRs were defined as expanded if absent before sensitization and observed at least eight times at the 2-week time point. In TCRdb, the public reads were trimmed at Q25 with fastp and aligned with MiXCR, with productive beta chains retained. Rows merge per CDR3 protein into single entries with the most common DNA and genes. These V and J calls are TCRdb output, not the study's own analysis. This sample has around 200,000 distinct CDR3 sequences in its table, and around 30% of those were observed once. The ten largest clones add up to about 2.7% of the sample.

Points the paper makes about the study in general: The number of PT1 expanded TCRs positively correlated with patch test score, significant at thresholds 8, 16 and 32 but not 4. After repeated subsampling, changes were observed in the strength of the expansion versus patch-test correlation and in the threshold at which the correlation became significant. The number of TCRs above 1 in 1000 frequency did not change with DPC sensitization; there was no evidence of global repertoire structure alterations. Compared with pre-sensitization or healthy control sets, expanded TCRs formed significantly more large CDR3 similarity clusters, which is consistent with antigen-driven responses. All patients had alopecia, a presumed autoimmune disease, so their immune response might differ from that of healthy individuals.

Including the terminal cysteine and phenylalanine, the CDR3 comprises 11 residues. CDR3 DNA only is kept here, 33 bases in frame from base 1. V loses 4 bases, J loses 8 bases, and the germline ends lie 9 bases apart. CDR1 is given as SQVTM and CDR2 as ANQGSEA, both from the germline V gene. The specimen comprised whole blood, sampled in connection with sensitization to the hapten diphenylcyclopropenone (DPC). Here the chain combines TRBV29-1 and TRBJ2-1, with a weak D call of TRBD2 (6 bases match). The sequence came from a woman aged 25 to 39 with alopecia areata. Some clones in this sample may be carry-over from other donors' samples. CDR3 protein: CSVVRGYEQFF. DNA sequence: TGCAGCGTTGTCCGGGGGTATGAGCAGTTCTTC.